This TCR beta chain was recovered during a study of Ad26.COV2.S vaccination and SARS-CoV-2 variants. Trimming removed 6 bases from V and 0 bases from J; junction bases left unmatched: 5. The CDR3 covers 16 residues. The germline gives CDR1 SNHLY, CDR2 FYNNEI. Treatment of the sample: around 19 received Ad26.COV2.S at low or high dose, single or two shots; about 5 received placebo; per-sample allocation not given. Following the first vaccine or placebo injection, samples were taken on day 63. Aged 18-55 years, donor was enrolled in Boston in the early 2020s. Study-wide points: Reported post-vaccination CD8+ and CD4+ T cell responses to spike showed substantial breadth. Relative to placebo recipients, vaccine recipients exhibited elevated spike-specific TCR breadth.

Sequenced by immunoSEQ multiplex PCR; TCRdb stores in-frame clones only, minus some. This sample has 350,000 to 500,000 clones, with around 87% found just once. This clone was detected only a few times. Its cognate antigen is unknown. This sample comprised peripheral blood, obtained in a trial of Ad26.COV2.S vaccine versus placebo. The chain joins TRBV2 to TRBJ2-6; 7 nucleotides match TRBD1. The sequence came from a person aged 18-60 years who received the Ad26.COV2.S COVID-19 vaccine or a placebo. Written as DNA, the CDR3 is TGTGCCAGCAGACCGACAGGGAACTCTGGGGCCAACGTCCTGACTTTC. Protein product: CASRPTGNSGANVLTF.